This T cell receptor beta chain was observed in a study of blood T cell repertoires in COVID-19. At the level of the study: Samples representing acute and convalescent COVID-19 were sourced from the United States, Italy and Spain.

The ends were cut back, 4 bases at V and 3 bases at J, with 11 bases in the middle. This CDR3 region has 14 residues. Germline loops: CDR1 SGHDT, CDR2 YYEEEE. Method: immunoSEQ multiplex PCR; TCRdb's copy keeps in-frame clones and lacks some. The sample consists of roughly 270,000 clones, over 75% of them appearing once. Sequenced: peripheral blood. The rearrangement links TRBV5-6 to TRBJ1-5; D may be TRBD1 (6 bases). This clonotype was obtained from a young man with active or convalescent COVID-19. As DNA, the CDR3 is TGTGCCAGCAGCCGGAACAGGGTCAATCAGCCCCAGCATTTT. Protein: CASSRNRVNQPQHF. Based on the CDR3 plus reference TRBV5-6 and TRBJ1-5, the full variable domain is DAGVTQSPTHLIKTRGQQVTLRCSPKSGHDTVSWYQQALGQGPQFIFQYYEEEERQRGNFPDRFSGHQFPNYSSELNVNALLLGDSALYLCASSRNRVNQPQHFGDGTRLSIL.